This entry lists 8 T cell receptor beta chains sequenced from one sample in a study of T-cell reconstitution after alpha-beta-depleted transplantation in children. The study, taken as a whole, reports: It was newly produced T cells that mostly accounted for T-cell counts and diversity one year after transplant.

The antigens for these receptors are not known. Unique molecular identifiers were used to barcode this TCRbeta library. TCRdb processed the PCR reads anew with MiXCR; each CDR3 protein has one entry. The sample carries some 300,000 distinct CDR3 sequences, over 7.5% recorded once. The source was peripheral blood, collected 360 days after TCRalphabeta/CD19-depleted stem cell transplant. The receptors come from a female patient aged 2-10 years who had a stem cell transplant for Fanconi anemia, so the T cells may come from the graft donor.

The rearrangement joins TRBV15 to TRBJ2-5, with D maybe TRBD1 (6 bases). The CDR3 loop spans 16 amino acids. V shed 3 bases and J shed 5 bases, with 19 bases lying between them. Per the germline V gene, CDR1 is LNHNV and CDR2 is YYDKDF (reference sequence). CDR3 in amino acids: CATSREPQGTWETQYF. CDR3 in DNA: TGTGCCACCAGCAGGGAACCACAGGGTACGTGGGAGACCCAGTACTTC.

This clonotype occurred many times. The gene calls are TRBV7-6 and TRBJ2-3, with D possibly being TRBD2 (6 bases). V lost 3 bases, J lost 0 bases, and 19 bases lay in between. Germline loops: CDR1 SGHVS, CDR2 FNYEAQ. The CDR3 consists of 18 residues. The DNA for the CDR3 is TGTGCCAGCAGCTTTAGGCCTTTGCCTGGGACTAGCACAGATACGCAGTATTTT. Translating gives CASSFRPLPGTSTDTQYF. Full variable domain (remainder filled in from reference TRBV7-6 and TRBJ2-3): GAGVSQSPRYKVTKRGQDVALRCDPISGHVSLYWYRQALGQGPEFLTYFNYEAQQDKSGLPNDRFSAERPEGSISTLTIQRTEQRDSAMYRCASSFRPLPGTSTDTQYFGPGTRLTVL.

The chain carries TRBV14 and TRBJ2-6; D remains ambiguous. V was cut by 3 bases and J by 0 bases, with 12 bases left in between. CDR1 and CDR2 from the germline V gene are SGHDN and FVKESK. This CDR3 region has 17 residues. CDR3 coding DNA: TGTGCCAGCAGCCATACCTGGTTTAGCTCTGGGGCCAACGTCCTGACTTTC. Translating gives CASSHTWFSSGANVLTF.

This clonotype came up many times. The chain employs TRBV4-2 and TRBJ2-7; D possibly uses TRBD1 or TRBD2 (6 bases each). The germline V gene encodes CDR1 LGHNA and CDR2 YNFKEQ. Between the trimmed V and J ends, which lost 1 base and 4 bases, there was a span of 14 bases. The CDR3 is 15 amino acids. Here the CDR3 reads CASSQVLGGSYEQYF. The DNA for the CDR3 is TGTGCCAGCAGCCAAGTTTTGGGGGGCTCGTACGAGCAGTACTTC.

The chain joins TRBV6-1 to TRBJ1-2, with D possibly matching TRBD1 (5 bases). With 2 bases removed from V and 5 bases from J, the gap between germline ends came to 15 bases. Germline V gene lookup returns CDR1 MNHNS and CDR2 SASEGT. The CDR3 is 15 residues long. The CDR3 here is CASSEIPGTRYGYTF. The DNA of the CDR3 is TGTGCCAGCAGTGAAATTCCGGGGACTCGGTATGGCTACACCTTC.

This clonotype has a handful of counts. The chain is built from TRBV9 and TRBJ2-7; the match to TRBD1 covers 9 bases. The CDR3 is 16 amino acids. Trimming cost V 2 bases and J 3 bases; bases outside gene matches: 9. Germline CDR1 reads SGDLS; CDR2 reads YYNGEE. This CDR3 reads CASSVSWTGDDYEQYF. The CDR3 DNA is TGTGCCAGCAGCGTTTCCTGGACAGGGGACGACTACGAGCAGTACTTC.

The gene calls are TRBV18 and TRBJ1-4; the D is unclear. Trimming shortened V by 4 bases and J by 4 bases, and 13 bases separated the two germline ends. Germline V gene sequence: CDR1 KGHSH, CDR2 LQKENI. This CDR3 region has 15 residues. CDR3 nucleotide sequence: TGTGCCAGCTCACTCGACTGGGCAATTAATGAAAAACTGTTTTTT. This codes for CASSLDWAINEKLFF.

The chain links TRBV7-3 to TRBJ2-1; TRBD2 agrees at 9 bases. The CDR3 has 12 residues. Germline CDR1 is SGHTA and CDR2 is FQGTGA. Unmatched junction bases numbered 3, after V lost 0 bases and J lost 15 bases. In DNA, the CDR3 is TGTGCCAGCAGCTTAACGCGGGAGGGCCTGTTCTTC. This codes for CASSLTREGLFF.